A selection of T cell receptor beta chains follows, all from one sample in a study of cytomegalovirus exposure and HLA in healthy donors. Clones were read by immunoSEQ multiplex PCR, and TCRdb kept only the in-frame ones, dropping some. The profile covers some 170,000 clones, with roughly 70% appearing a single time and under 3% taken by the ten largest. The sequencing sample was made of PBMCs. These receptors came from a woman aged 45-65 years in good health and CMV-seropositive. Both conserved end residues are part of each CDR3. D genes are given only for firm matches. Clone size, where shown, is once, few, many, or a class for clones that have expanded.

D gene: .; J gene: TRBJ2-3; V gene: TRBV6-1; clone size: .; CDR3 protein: CASRDSSSTDTQYF; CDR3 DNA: TGTGCCAGCAGGGACAGCTCTAGCACAGATACGCAGTATTTT
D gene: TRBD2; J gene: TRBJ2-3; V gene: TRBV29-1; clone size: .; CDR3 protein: CSVETSGGAQYF; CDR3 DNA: TGCAGCGTTGAAACTAGCGGGGGGGCGCAGTATTTT
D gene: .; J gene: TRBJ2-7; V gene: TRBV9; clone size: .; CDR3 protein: CASSVVGVRPYEQYF; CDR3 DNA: TGTGCCAGCAGCGTAGTAGGGGTCAGACCCTACGAGCAGTACTTC
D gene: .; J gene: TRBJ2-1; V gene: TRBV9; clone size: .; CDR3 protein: CASSVEGMDSAEPTYNEQFF; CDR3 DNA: TGTGCCAGCAGCGTAGAGGGAATGGACAGTGCGGAACCAACCTACAATGAGCAGTTCTTC
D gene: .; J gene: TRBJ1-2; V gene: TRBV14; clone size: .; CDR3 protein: CASSRGGGYTF; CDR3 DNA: TGTGCCAGCAGTCGCGGGGGCGGCTACACCTTC
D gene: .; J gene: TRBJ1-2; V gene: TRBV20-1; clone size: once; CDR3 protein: CSARDGGYTF; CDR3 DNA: TGCAGTGCTAGAGACGGTGGCTACACCTTC
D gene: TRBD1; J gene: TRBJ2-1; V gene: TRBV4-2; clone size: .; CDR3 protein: CASSQGTGQGHNEQFF; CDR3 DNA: TGTGCCAGCAGCCAAGGAACGGGACAGGGACACAATGAGCAGTTCTTC
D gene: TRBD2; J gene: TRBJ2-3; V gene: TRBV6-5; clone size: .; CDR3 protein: CASRPSGGADTQYF; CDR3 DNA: TGTGCCAGCAGACCTAGCGGGGGGGCAGATACGCAGTATTTT
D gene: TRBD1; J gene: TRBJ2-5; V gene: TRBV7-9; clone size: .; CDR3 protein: CASSTRQGAGETQYF; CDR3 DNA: TGTGCCAGCAGCACACGACAGGGGGCTGGGGAGACCCAGTACTTC
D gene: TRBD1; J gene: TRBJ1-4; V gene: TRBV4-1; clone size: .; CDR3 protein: CASSQEGQGNEKLFF; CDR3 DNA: TGCGCCAGCAGCCAAGAGGGACAGGGGAATGAAAAACTGTTTTTT
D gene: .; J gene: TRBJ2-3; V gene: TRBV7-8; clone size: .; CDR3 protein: CASSPGGAQYF; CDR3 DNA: TGTGCCAGCAGCCCCGGTGGAGCGCAGTATTTT
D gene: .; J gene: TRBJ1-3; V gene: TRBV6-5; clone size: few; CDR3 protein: CASSWGGISGNTIYF; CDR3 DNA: TGTGCCAGCAGTTGGGGGGGGATATCTGGAAACACCATATATTTT
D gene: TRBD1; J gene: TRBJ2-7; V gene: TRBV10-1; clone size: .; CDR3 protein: CASSESRDRGGEQYF; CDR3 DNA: TGCGCCAGCAGTGAGTCTAGGGACAGGGGGGGCGAGCAGTACTTC
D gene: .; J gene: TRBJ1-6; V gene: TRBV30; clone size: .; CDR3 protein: CARRSSYNSPLHF; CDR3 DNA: TGTGCCCGCCGTAGCTCCTATAATTCACCCCTCCACTTT
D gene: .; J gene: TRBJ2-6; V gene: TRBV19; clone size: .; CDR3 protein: CASSPLGGSGANVLTF; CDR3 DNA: TGTGCCAGTAGTCCTCTCGGGGGATCTGGGGCCAACGTCCTGACTTTC
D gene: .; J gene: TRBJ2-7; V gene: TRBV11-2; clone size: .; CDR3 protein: CASSSRGEQYF; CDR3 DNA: TGTGCCAGCAGCTCTAGAGGCGAGCAGTACTTC
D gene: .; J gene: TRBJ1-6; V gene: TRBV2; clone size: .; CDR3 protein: CASRDSYNSPLHF; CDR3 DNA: TGTGCCAGCAGGGACAGCTATAATTCACCCCTCCACTTT
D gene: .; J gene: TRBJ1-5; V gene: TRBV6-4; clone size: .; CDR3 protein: CASSDSTYRVNQPQHF; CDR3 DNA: TGTGCCAGCAGTGACTCGACATACAGGGTCAATCAGCCCCAGCATTTT
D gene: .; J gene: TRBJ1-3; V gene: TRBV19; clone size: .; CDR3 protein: CASYRDPGNTIYF; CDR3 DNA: TGTGCCAGTTACAGGGACCCTGGAAACACCATATATTTT
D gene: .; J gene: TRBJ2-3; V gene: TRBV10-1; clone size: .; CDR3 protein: CASRSLDQGNRTDTQYF; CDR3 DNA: TGCGCCAGCAGGAGTTTAGATCAGGGGAATCGTACAGATACGCAGTATTTT
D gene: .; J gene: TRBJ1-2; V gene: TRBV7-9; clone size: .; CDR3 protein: CASSLEGGRGYYGYTF; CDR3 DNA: TGTGCCAGCAGCTTAGAAGGAGGGCGGGGATACTATGGCTACACCTTC
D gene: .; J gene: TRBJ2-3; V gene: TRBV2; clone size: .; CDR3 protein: CASSEGTNLGDTQYF; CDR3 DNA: TGTGCCAGCAGTGAAGGGACTAACCTCGGAGATACGCAGTATTTT
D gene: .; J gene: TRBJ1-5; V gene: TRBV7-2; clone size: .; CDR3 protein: CASSSGNRVFQPQHF; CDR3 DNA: TGTGCCAGCAGCTCGGGGAACAGGGTCTTCCAGCCCCAGCATTTT
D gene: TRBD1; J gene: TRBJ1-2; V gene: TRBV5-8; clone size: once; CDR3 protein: CASSPGQGTENGYTF; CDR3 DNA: TGTGCCAGCAGCCCGGGACAGGGGACCGAGAATGGCTACACCTTC
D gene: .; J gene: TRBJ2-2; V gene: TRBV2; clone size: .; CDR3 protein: CASSEEGASTGELFF; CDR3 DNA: TGTGCCAGCAGTGAGGAGGGGGCTTCCACCGGGGAGCTGTTTTTT
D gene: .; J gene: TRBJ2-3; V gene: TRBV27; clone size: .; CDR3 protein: CASSLGLQGDTQYF; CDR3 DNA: TGTGCCAGCAGTCTGGGACTCCAGGGAGATACGCAGTATTTT
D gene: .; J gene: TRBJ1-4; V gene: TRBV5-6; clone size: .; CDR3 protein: CASSGGTAGNEKLFF; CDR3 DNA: TGTGCCAGCAGCGGAGGGACGGCGGGTAATGAAAAACTGTTTTTT
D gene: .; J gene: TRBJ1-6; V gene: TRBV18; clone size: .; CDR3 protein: CASSPPQGTSSPLHF; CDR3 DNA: TGTGCCAGCTCACCACCTCAGGGTACCAGTTCACCCCTCCACTTT
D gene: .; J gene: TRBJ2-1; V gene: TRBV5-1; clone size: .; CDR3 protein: CASSPWEGGRRYNEQFF; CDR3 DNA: TGCGCCAGCAGCCCCTGGGAGGGGGGCCGGAGGTACAATGAGCAGTTCTTC
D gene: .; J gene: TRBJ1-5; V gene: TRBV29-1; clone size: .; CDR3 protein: CSVQDSNQPQHF; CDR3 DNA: TGCAGCGTTCAGGATAGCAATCAGCCCCAGCATTTT
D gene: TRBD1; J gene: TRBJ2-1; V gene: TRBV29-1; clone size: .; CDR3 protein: CSVAQGATYNEQFF; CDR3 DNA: TGCAGCGTGGCACAGGGGGCTACCTACAATGAGCAGTTCTTC
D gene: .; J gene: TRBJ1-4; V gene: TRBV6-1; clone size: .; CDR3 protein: CASSEVYTSGGGELFF; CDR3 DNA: TGTGCCAGCAGTGAAGTTTATACGTCGGGGGGCGGAGAACTGTTTTTT
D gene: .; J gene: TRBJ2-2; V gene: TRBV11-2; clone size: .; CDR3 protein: CASSFGTGELFF; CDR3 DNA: TGTGCCAGCAGCTTCGGTACCGGGGAGCTGTTTTTT
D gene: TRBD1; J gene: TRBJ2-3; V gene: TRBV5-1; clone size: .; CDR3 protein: CASSVQGRGTDTQYF; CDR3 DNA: TGCGCCAGCAGCGTACAGGGGCGAGGCACAGATACGCAGTATTTT
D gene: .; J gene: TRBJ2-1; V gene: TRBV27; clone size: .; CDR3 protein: CASGSQTGDEQFF; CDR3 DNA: TGTGCCAGCGGAAGCCAAACGGGGGATGAGCAGTTCTTC
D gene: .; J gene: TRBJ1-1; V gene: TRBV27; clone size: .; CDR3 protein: CASSLWASNTEAFF; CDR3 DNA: TGTGCCAGCAGTTTATGGGCTTCGAACACTGAAGCTTTCTTT